The 3 T cell receptor beta chains below all came from one sample that was sequenced in a study of blood T cell repertoires in COVID-19 (dated by TCRdb to 2020 to 2021). The method was the immunoSEQ multiplex PCR assay. TCRdb retrieved this table from immuneACCESS and kept in-frame rearrangements only. Not all clones are present; in checked studies, unresolved V genes account for under half, and no reason is known for the remainder. The sample has some 270,000 clones on record, approximately 90% of them singletons. Clones ranked in the top ten supply approximately 3% of the sample. The sample was PBMCs or T cells enriched from blood (not recorded which). These receptors came from a middle-aged man who had been exposed to COVID-19.

The chain joins TRBV20-1 to TRBJ2-1; 7 nucleotides agree with TRBD1. The V and J ends lost 3 bases and 8 bases, in that order; junction bases with no gene match: 10. Germline V gene sequence: CDR1 DFQATT, CDR2 SNEGSKA (reference sequence). This CDR3 comprises 14 residues. The CDR3 nucleotides read TGCAGTGCTAGTACAGGGGAAATTTTATATGAGCAGTTCTTC. This translates into CSASTGEILYEQFF.

The chain links TRBV29-1 to TRBJ2-4; 8 bases are shared with TRBD2. The V and J ends lost 5 bases and 0 bases, in that order; junction bases with no gene match: 9. The germline V gene has CDR1 SQVTM and CDR2 ANQGSEA. The CDR3 consists of 16 residues. CDR3 loop: CSVTGGRMGAKNIQYF. The CDR3 bases are TGCAGCGTTACGGGAGGGCGAATGGGAGCCAAAAACATTCAGTACTTC.

The chain is built from TRBV6-5 and TRBJ2-1; 7 bases agree with TRBD2. CDR1 is MNHEY, CDR2 SVGAGI, per germline. The CDR3 spans 16 residues. V shed 0 bases, J shed 3 bases, and the junction held 5 bases outside the gene matches. DNA for the CDR3: TGTGCCAGCAGTTACTCAGGGCGGGGGATCTACAATGAGCAGTTCTTC. It yields the protein CASSYSGRGIYNEQFF.